This T cell receptor beta chain appears in the sequencing data of a study of T cells in women clearing cervical HPV infection. TCRdb's copy holds only in-frame clones and misses some; the assay was immunoSEQ multiplex PCR. The sample's table shows 20,000 to 25,000 clones. V shed 1 base, J shed 4 bases, and the junction held 7 bases outside the gene matches. This CDR3 spans 16 amino acids. Germline CDR1 reads SNHLY; CDR2 reads FYNNEI. On this clone: The read stops 3 residues short of the end of the CDR3; the missing end is completed from the germline J gene.

The source is a woman between 18 and 75 years old with a cervical HPV16 infection that either progressed to CIN3+ or cleared (not recorded which). Sample: blood buffy coat. The V gene is TRBV2, the J gene TRBJ1-2; 9 positions agree with TRBD1. CDR3 in amino acids: CASSEGVPGQGYGYTF. CDR3 bases read: TGTGCCAGCAGTGAAGGGGTTCCGGGACAGGGCTATGGC.